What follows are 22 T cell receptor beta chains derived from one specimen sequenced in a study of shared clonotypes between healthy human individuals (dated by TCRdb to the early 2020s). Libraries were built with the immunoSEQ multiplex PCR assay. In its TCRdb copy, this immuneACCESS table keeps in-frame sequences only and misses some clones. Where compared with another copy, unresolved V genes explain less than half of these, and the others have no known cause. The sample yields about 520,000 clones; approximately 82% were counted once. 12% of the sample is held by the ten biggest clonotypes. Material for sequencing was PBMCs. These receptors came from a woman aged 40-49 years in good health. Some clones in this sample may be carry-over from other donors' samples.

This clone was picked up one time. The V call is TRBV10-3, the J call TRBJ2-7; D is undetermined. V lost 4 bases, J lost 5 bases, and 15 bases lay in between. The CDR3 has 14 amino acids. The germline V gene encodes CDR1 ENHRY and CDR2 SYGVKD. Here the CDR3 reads CAISGWPSGNEQYF. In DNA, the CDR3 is TGTGCCATCAGTGGGTGGCCGTCCGGCAACGAGCAGTACTTC.

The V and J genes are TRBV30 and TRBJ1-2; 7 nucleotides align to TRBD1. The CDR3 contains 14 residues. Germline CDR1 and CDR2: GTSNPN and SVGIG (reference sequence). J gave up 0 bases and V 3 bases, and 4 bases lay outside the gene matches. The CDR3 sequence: CAWSRDSTNYGYTF. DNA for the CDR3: TGTGCCTGGAGCCGGGACAGTACTAACTATGGCTACACCTTC.

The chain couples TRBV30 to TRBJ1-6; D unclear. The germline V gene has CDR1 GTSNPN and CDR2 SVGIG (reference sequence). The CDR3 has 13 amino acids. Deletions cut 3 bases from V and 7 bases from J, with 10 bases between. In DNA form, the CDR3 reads TGTGCCTGGAGCCCCGGGGAGAATTCACCCCTCCACTTT. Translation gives CAWSPGENSPLHF.

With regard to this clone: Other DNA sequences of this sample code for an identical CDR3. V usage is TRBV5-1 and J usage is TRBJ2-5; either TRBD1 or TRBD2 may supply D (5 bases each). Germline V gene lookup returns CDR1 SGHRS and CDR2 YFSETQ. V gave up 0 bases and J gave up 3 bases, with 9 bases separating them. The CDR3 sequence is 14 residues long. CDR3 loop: CASSLGGTEETQYF. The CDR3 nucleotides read TGCGCCAGCAGCTTGGGAGGGACGGAAGAGACCCAGTACTTC.

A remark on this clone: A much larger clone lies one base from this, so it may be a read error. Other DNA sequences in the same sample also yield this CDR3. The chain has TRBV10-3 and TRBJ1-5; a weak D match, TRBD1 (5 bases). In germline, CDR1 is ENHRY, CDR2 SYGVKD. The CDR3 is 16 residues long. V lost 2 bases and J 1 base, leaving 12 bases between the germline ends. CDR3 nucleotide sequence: TGTGCCATCAGTGAGGGGGCTTTCGGGAGCAATCAGCCCCAGCATTTT. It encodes CAISEGAFGSNQPQHF.

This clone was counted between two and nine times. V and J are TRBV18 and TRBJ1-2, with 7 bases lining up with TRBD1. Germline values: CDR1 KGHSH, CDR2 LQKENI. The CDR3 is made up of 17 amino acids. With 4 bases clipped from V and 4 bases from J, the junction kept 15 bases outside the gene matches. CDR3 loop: CASSQTGEAALSYGYTF. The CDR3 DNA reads TGTGCCAGCTCACAAACAGGGGAAGCCGCACTCTCCTATGGCTACACCTTC. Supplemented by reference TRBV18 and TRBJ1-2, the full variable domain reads NAGVMQNPRHLVRRRGQEARLRCSPMKGHSHVYWYRQLPEEGLKFMVYLQKENIIDESGMPKERFSAEFPKEGPSILRIQQVVRGDSAAYFCASSQTGEAALSYGYTFGSGTRLTVV.

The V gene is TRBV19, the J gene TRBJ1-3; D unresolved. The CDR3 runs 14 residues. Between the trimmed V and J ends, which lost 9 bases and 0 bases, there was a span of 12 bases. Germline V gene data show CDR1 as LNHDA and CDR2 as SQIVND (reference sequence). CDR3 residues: CASLGSLSGNTIYF. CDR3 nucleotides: TGTGCCAGCCTCGGGTCCCTCTCTGGAAACACCATATATTTT.

CDR3 coding DNA: TGTGCCAGCAGCCGGGGCACGGGGGTCAATGAGCAGTTCTTC. It yields the protein CASSRGTGVNEQFF. The rearrangement joins TRBV7-3 to TRBJ2-1, with D perhaps matching TRBD2 (6 bases). V lost 5 bases to trimming and J lost 6 bases, with 14 bases between them. This CDR3 is built from 14 residues. Germline assignment: CDR1 SGHTA and CDR2 FQGTGA.

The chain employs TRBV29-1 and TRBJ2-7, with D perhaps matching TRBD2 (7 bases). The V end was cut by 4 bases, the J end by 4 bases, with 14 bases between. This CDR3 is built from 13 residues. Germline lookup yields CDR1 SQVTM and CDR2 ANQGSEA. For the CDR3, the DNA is TGCAGCGTTGTGGGGGGGCTGGATTACGAGCAGTACTTC. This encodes CSVVGGLDYEQYF.

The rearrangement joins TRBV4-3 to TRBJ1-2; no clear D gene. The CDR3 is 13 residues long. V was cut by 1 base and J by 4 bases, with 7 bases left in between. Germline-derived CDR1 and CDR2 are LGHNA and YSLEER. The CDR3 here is CASSQALGYGYTF. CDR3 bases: TGCGCCAGCAGCCAAGCCCTTGGCTATGGCTACACCTTC.

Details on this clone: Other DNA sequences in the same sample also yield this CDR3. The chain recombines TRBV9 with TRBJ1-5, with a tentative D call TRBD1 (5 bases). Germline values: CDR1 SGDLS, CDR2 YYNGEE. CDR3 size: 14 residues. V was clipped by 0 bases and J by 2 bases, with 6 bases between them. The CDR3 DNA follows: TGTGCCAGCAGCGTAGGGGGGGGCAATCAGCCCCAGCATTTT. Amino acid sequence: CASSVGGGNQPQHF.

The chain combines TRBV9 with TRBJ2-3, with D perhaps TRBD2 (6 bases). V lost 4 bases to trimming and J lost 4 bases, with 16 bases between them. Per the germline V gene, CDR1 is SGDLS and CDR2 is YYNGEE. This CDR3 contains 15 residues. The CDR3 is CASSPGTAGADTQYF. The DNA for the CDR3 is TGTGCCAGCAGCCCCGGGACTGCCGGGGCAGATACGCAGTATTTT.

CDR3 sequence: CASSPGLAGGGIDTQYF. CDR3 nucleotide sequence: TGTGCCAGCTCACCAGGACTAGCGGGAGGAGGAATAGATACGCAGTATTTT. This sequence joins TRBV18 and TRBJ2-3; 14 nucleotides agree with TRBD2. Germline V gives CDR1 KGHSH, CDR2 LQKENI. With 2 bases clipped from V and 5 bases from J, the junction kept 6 bases outside the gene matches. This CDR3 spans 17 amino acids.

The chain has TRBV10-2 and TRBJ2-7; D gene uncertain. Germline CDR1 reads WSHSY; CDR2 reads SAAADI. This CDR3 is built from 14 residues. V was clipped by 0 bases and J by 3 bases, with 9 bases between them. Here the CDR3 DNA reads TGCGCCAGCAGTGAGTCAGGGTCAATCTACGAGCAGTACTTC. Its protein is CASSESGSIYEQYF.

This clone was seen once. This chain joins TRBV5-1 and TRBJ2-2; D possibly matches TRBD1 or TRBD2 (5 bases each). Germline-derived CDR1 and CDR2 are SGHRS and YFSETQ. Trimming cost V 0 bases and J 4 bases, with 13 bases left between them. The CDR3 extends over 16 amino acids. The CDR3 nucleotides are TGCGCCAGCAGCTTGGCCCAGGGACGTGGCACCGGGGAGCTGTTTTTT. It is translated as CASSLAQGRGTGELFF.

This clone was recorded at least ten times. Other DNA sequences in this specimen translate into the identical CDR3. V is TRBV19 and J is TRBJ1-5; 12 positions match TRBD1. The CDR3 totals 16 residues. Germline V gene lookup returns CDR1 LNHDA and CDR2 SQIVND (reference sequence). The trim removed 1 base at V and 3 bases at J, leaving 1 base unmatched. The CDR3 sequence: CASSIGDRGLNQPQHF. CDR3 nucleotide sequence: TGTGCCAGTAGTATAGGGGACAGGGGGCTCAATCAGCCCCAGCATTTT.

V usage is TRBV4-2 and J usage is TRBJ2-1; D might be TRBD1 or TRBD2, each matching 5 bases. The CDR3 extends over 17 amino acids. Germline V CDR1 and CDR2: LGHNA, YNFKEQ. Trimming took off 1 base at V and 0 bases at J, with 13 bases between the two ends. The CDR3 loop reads CASSQVYGASSYNEQFF. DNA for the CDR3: TGTGCCAGCAGCCAAGTCTACGGGGCCAGCTCCTACAATGAGCAGTTCTTC.

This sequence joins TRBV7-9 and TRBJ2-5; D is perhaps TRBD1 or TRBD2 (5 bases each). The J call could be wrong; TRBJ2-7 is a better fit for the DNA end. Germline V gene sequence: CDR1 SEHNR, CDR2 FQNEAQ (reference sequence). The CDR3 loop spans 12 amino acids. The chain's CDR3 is CASSLGDLEQYF. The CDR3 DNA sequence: TGTGCCAGCAGCTTGGGGGACCTCGAGCAGTACTTC.

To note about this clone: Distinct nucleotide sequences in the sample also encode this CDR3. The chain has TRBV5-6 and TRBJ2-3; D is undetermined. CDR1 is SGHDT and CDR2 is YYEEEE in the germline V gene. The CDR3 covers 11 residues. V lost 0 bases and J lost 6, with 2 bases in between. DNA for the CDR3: TGTGCCAGCAGCTTGGTTGATACGCAGTATTTT. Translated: CASSLVDTQYF.

The CDR3 spells CASGVGDPTDTQYF. CDR3 DNA sequence: TGTGCTTCTGGGGTGGGGGACCCCACAGATACGCAGTATTTT. The rearrangement uses TRBV28 and TRBJ2-3, with D perhaps given as TRBD1 or TRBD2 (5 bases each). The CDR3 spans 14 residues. CDR1 and CDR2 from the germline V gene are MDHEN and SYDVKM.

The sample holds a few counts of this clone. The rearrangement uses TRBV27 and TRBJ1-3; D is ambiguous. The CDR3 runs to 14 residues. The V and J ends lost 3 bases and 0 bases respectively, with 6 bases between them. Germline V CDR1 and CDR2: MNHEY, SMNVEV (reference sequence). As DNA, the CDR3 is TGTGCCAGCAGTTTCACCAACTCTGGAAACACCATATATTTT. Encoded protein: CASSFTNSGNTIYF.

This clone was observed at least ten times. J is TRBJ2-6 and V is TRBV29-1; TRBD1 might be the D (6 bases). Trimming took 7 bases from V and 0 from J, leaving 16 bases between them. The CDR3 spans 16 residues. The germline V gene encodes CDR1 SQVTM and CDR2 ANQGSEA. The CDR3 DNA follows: TGCAGCGCCGCCAGGGACACCGACTCTGGGGCCAACGTCCTGACTTTC. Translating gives CSAARDTDSGANVLTF.